Listed below are T cell receptor beta chains from one sample, sequenced in a study of T cells expressing NK-cell markers. TCRdb re-analyzed the 5' RACE reads; it lists each CDR3 protein once, without DNA. This listing includes about 160,000 distinct CDR3 sequences. Material: blood T cells: a sorted CD56 or NKG2C T cell subset, CD4+ or CD8+ T cells, or bulk PBMC T cells (not recorded which). These receptors came from a man aged 18-70 years in good health. Both conserved end residues are part of each CDR3.

CDR3: CASSEIGSGGETQYF
V: TRBV6-1
J: TRBJ2-3

CDR3: CAISEATEFYGYTF
V: TRBV10-3
J: TRBJ1-2

CDR3: CASSSPGRAHEQYF
V: TRBV9
J: TRBJ2-7

CDR3: CSAPGEYEQYF
V: TRBV20-1
J: TRBJ2-7

CDR3: CASSAPGTSAFF
V: TRBV9
J: TRBJ1-1

CDR3: CASSDQGQETQYF
V: TRBV2
J: TRBJ2-5

CDR3: CASRGGGGKYEQFF
V: TRBV27
J: TRBJ2-1

CDR3: CASSFSPRSGGPPETQYF
V: TRBV11-1
J: TRBJ2-5

CDR3: CASSPPNQGIQHF
V: TRBV12-3/TRBV12-4
J: TRBJ1-5

CDR3: CASSALAFQETQYF
V: TRBV6-1
J: TRBJ2-5

CDR3: CATSDGAVPNYGYTF
V: TRBV24-1
J: TRBJ1-2

CDR3: CASSKHREVRFF
V: TRBV7-9
J: TRBJ2-1

CDR3: CASSLGGGAGTQYF
V: TRBV5-6
J: TRBJ2-3

CDR3: CASSLDGGRSYNEQFF
V: TRBV7-4
J: TRBJ2-1

CDR3: CSAEEGMSTEAFF
V: TRBV29-1
J: TRBJ1-1

CDR3: CASSPQLDGYEQYF
V: TRBV11-2
J: TRBJ2-7

CDR3: CASSITGQETQYF
V: TRBV19
J: TRBJ2-5

CDR3: CASSPGDLQSTDTQYF
V: TRBV3-1
J: TRBJ2-3

CDR3: CASSARVPGQGTHEQFF
V: TRBV28
J: TRBJ2-1

CDR3: CASSLARTEDSNQPQHF
V: TRBV5-8
J: TRBJ1-5

CDR3: CASSQGRFMNTEAFF
V: TRBV6-1
J: TRBJ1-1

CDR3: CASREGTRSTGELFF
V: TRBV6-2/TRBV6-3
J: TRBJ2-2

CDR3: CASSPGGELNTEAFF
V: TRBV4-1
J: TRBJ1-1

CDR3: CASAPPGNTIYF
V: TRBV25-1
J: TRBJ1-3

CDR3: CASSVEDSSYGYTF
V: TRBV9
J: TRBJ1-2

CDR3: CASSKTGSGNEQFF
V: TRBV7-9
J: TRBJ2-1

CDR3: CASSELGLADASEF
V: TRBV12-3/TRBV12-4
J: TRBJ2-4

CDR3: CASSHGQGVKNIQYF
V: TRBV18
J: TRBJ2-4

CDR3: CASAIRGVAYNEQFF
V: TRBV28
J: TRBJ2-1

CDR3: CASSVPGVLETQYF
V: TRBV5-1
J: TRBJ2-5

CDR3: CASSHPGGYGNTIYF
V: TRBV7-6
J: TRBJ1-3